This TCR beta chain was captured by sequencing in a study of T cell responses to AZD1222 COVID-19 vaccine (dated by TCRdb to the early 2020s). Background on the whole study: AZD1222 recipients with second doses at about 4 weeks or about 12 weeks were pooled, because spike-specific TCR depth and breadth did not differ between schedules. TCR sequencing was performed for over 230 trial participants, of whom about 200 were given two doses of AZD1222 and around 25 were given two doses of MenACWY control vaccine. Trial participants were enrolled by age into subgroups of 18-55, 56-69 and 70-plus years, and roughly 150, 30 and 60 TCR-sequenced participants, respectively, were included in these subgroups.

CDR3 length: 14 amino acids, cysteine to phenylalanine. Only the CDR3 DNA is retained, 42 bases long and in frame from the first base. CDR1 and CDR2 were assigned from the germline V gene as MNHEY and SVGAGI. V lost 7 bases and J lost 0 bases, and the count of bases not matched to a germline gene is 6. Remarks on this clone: The target of this receptor is not known. Per-base quality was not reported, and no clone a single base away is much larger than it.

Beyond this particular receptor, the publication reports: Participants were mostly white British and included more females than males, and it was suggested by the authors that clonal diversity may have been underestimated. Conclusions about previously exposed vaccinees are limited, since just five to seven AZD1222 recipients were seropositive for SARS-CoV-2 at baseline. Nearly half of unique spike-specific TCRs reportedly recognized epitopes outside regions mutated in the B.1.351 and B.1.1.7 variants. Because no samples from the day 14 peak response were available, repertoires could be characterized only after the peak T cell response. The 56-69-year group was small, and its depth increase did not reach significance, likely because of low power. After two AZD1222 doses, both the breadth and the depth of spike-specific TCRs were significantly higher than at day 0 and than in MenACWY recipients. CD4 TCRs associated with the vaccine covered the entire spike protein, and the dominant responses were in regions 160-218 and 743-854.

The CDR3 regions of human TCRbeta chains were analyzed by immunosequencing. Concerning the study's data processing: TCRs in the repertoires were compared against a reference library of SARS-CoV-2-specific TCRs that had been generated with the MIRA antigen-specificity platform. Breadth was defined as the fraction of unique TCRs that were SARS-CoV-2-associated, and depth was defined as the fraction of total T cells that were SARS-CoV-2-associated. Using the MIRA data, each spike-specific TCR was mapped to the spike region that the TCR reacts to and placed in a CD4 or CD8 class. Log10-transformed breadth and depth values were compared by one-way ANOVA with Sidak's multiple comparisons tests. TCRdb took over this immuneACCESS table, retaining in-frame rearrangements with V and J assigned. Such tables are incomplete; in checked studies, under half of the missing clones stem from an unresolved V gene, and the remainder is unexplained. The V and J calls and clone size were taken over from that table, and D and trimming were inferred from the DNA. The sample table shows approximately 130,000 clones, and about 90% are seen once. Approximately 5.9% of the sample rests with the top ten.

What this sample's time point label stands for: baseline before first vaccination. Vaccinee samples were obtained from the UK trials COV001 and COV002, which included a single-blind randomized controlled phase 2/3 trial of AZD1222 (ChAdOx1 nCoV-19) in healthy adults. Trial participant PBMC samples were collected at day 0 and day 28 after the second dose for TCRbeta chain sequencing. This clonotype was obtained from an adult in good health. The V and J segments used are TRBV6-5 and TRBJ2-7, with 7 bases matching TRBD2. The source was peripheral blood, collected on day 0 of AZD1222 vaccination. The CDR3 reads as follows: CASIGGGSSYEQYF. The DNA sequence follows: TGTGCCAGCATCGGAGGCGGGAGCTCCTACGAGCAGTACTTC.